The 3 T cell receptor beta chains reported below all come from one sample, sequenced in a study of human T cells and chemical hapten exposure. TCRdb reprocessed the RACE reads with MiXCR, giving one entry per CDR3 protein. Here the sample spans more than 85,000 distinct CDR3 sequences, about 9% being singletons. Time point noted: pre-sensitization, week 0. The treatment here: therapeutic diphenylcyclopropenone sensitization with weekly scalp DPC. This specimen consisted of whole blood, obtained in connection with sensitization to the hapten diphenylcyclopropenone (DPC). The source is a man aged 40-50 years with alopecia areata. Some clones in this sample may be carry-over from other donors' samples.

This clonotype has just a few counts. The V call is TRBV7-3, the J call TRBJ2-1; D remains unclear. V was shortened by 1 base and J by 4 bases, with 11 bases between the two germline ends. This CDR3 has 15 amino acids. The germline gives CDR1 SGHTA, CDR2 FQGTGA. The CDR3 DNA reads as TGTGCCAGCAGCTTAATGCCAGAACAATACAATGAGCAGTTCTTC. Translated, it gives CASSLMPEQYNEQFF.

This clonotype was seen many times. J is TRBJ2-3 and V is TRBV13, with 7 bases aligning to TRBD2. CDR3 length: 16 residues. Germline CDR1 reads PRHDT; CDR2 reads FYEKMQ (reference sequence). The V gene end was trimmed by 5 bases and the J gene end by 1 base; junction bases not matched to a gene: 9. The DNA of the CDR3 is TGTGCCAGCAGCGGAGCGGGACTCAAGCGCACAGATACGCAGTATTTT. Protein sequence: CASSGAGLKRTDTQYF.

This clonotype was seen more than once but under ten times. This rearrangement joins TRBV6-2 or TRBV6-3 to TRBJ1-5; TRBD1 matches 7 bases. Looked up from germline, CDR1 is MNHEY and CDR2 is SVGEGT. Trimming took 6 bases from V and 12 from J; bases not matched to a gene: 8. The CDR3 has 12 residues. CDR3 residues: CASRERQGLQHF. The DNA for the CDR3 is TGTGCCAGCAGAGAGAGACAGGGTCTCCAGCATTTT.